This entry lists 9 T cell receptor beta chains sequenced from one sample in a study of CD8+CD57+ T cells in acquired aplastic anemia (dated 2018 in TCRdb). Expansion of CD8+CD57+ cells had been shown by flow cytometry in the patients chosen for sequencing. The reads were generated on an Illumina HiSeq 2000. Genomic DNA was used as template for profiling of TCR beta VDJ combinations and CDR3 sequences. TCRdb applied fastp at Q25 and MiXCR to the public reads, then kept only in-frame beta chains. Each record represents a unique CDR3 protein, reported with the most common genes and DNA among its rows. Here the sample has about 470,000 distinct CDR3 sequences; around 32% occur a single time. The ten biggest clones cover roughly 0.89% of the sample. Sequencing was performed on sorted CD4+, CD8+, or CD8+CD57+ T cells (not recorded which) from PBMCs. Receptor source: a human donor with aplastic anemia.

The V and J genes are TRBV7-9 and TRBJ2-7; 10 bases are a match to TRBD1. The V gene's germline CDR1 is SEHNR and CDR2 FQNEAQ (reference sequence). The CDR3 spans 14 residues. The V gene end was trimmed by 6 bases and the J gene end by 5 bases; junction bases not matched to a gene: 7. Here the CDR3 DNA reads TGTGCCAGCAGTTTGACAGGGGGCTCGAACGAGCAGTACTTC. As protein: CASSLTGGSNEQYF.

This clonotype has ten or more counts. The chain joins TRBV13 to TRBJ1-5, with D possibly matching TRBD1 (5 bases). The CDR3 runs 14 residues. The germline V gene has CDR1 PRHDT and CDR2 FYEKMQ (reference sequence). V was shortened by 5 bases and J by 6 bases, with 14 bases between the two germline ends. Here the CDR3 reads CASSRGGEGQPQHF. The CDR3 DNA follows: TGTGCCAGCAGCAGGGGAGGGGAGGGTCAGCCCCAGCATTTT.

This clonotype has only a few counts. The CDR3 ends on some other residue instead of the conserved phenylalanine or tryptophan, so this is likely a read error. The V and J genes are TRBV7-2 and TRBJ1-2; D not resolved. Germline V gene lookup returns CDR1 SGHTA and CDR2 FQGNSA. This CDR3 comprises 14 residues. Trimming took 3 bases from V and 4 from J, leaving 12 bases between them. In DNA form, the CDR3 reads TGTGCCAGCAGCTTGACCAGTGGAACCTATGGCTACACCCTC. Translating gives CASSLTSGTYGYTL.

The V and J genes are TRBV29-1 and TRBJ1-1, with a weak D call TRBD1 (5 bases). Trimming cost V 7 bases and J 0 bases, with 12 bases left between them. Germline loops: CDR1 SQVTM, CDR2 ANQGSEA. CDR3 length: 13 amino acids. The DNA for the CDR3 is TGCAGCGCGGACGGGGGACTGAACACTGAAGCTTTCTTT. It yields the protein CSADGGLNTEAFF.

There are a few counts of this clonotype. Its ends do not fully match the called genes, so a read error is possible. J is TRBJ2-7 and V is TRBV10-2, with unresolved D. This CDR3 contains 15 residues. Germline CDR1 reads WSHSY; CDR2 reads SAAADI. CDR3 nucleotides: TGTGCCAGCAGTGAAGCGTTTGGCAGGTCCTACGAGCAGTACTTC. Protein sequence: CASSEAFGRSYEQYF.

This clonotype was counted many times. The chain links TRBV6-5 to TRBJ2-7; D is unresolved. V was shortened by 2 bases and J by 3 bases, with 5 bases between the two germline ends. The CDR3 totals 12 residues. Germline lookup yields CDR1 MNHEY and CDR2 SVGAGI. This chain's CDR3 is CASSYVIYEQYF. CDR3 DNA: TGTGCCAGCAGTTACGTCATCTACGAGCAGTACTTC.

The chain has TRBV20-1 and TRBJ1-4; D unclear. V lost 6 bases to trimming and J lost 6 bases, with 17 bases between them. The V gene's germline CDR1 is DFQATT and CDR2 SNEGSKA (reference sequence). The CDR3 runs 14 residues. CDR3 amino acids: CSATAGQLYEKLFF. CDR3 bases: TGCAGTGCAACAGCCGGGCAACTTTATGAAAAACTGTTTTTT.

This clonotype has only a few counts. This CDR3 fails to terminate in the conserved phenylalanine or tryptophan, so it likely reflects a read error. The limits of the CDR3 on the DNA are not certain, so only TCRdb's listed CDR3 is given. This CDR3 reads CSVRGSYSY. The genes are TRBV29-1 and TRBJ1-2; the D call TRBD1 from the table was never checked on the DNA. CDR1 and CDR2 (germline): SQVTM, ANQGSEA. From its first to its last residue, the CDR3 has 9 amino acids.

The chain has TRBV20-1 and TRBJ1-1, with a possible D match to TRBD1 (5 bases). The CDR3 sequence is 14 residues long. Per the germline V gene, CDR1 is DFQATT and CDR2 is SNEGSKA (reference sequence). Deletions cut 6 bases from V and 4 bases from J, with 18 bases between. Here the CDR3 DNA reads TGCAGTGCCACAGTGGGGGGTCCGAGCACTGAAGCTTTCTTT. This sequence encodes CSATVGGPSTEAFF.